This TCR beta chain was retrieved from a study of OX40 agonist ivuxolimab in advanced cancers. Whole-study results and caveats: Antigen targets of the expanded peripheral T cells went undetermined. Compared with CD4+, CD8+ T cells on average had more expanded clones.

Generated by immunoSEQ multiplex PCR, the TCRdb table keeps only in-frame clones and is missing some. The sample contains approximately 90,000 clones, 80% to 90% of which appear only once. About this clone: Its antigen is currently unknown.

V dropped 4 bases and J dropped 0 bases, with 11 bases sitting between them. This CDR3 comprises 15 residues. Germline-derived CDR1 and CDR2 are SGDLS and YYNGEE. Source: CD4+ or CD8+ T cells sorted from blood, taken in a trial of the OX40 agonist ivuxolimab. V is TRBV9 and J is TRBJ1-5, with D possibly matching TRBD1 (5 bases). The TCR sequence derives from an adult with an advanced solid tumor such as melanoma, head and neck, liver or kidney cancer. The DNA of the CDR3 is TGTGCCAGCAGCTTTGGGGGAGATAGCAATCAGCCCCAGCATTTT. This gives the protein CASSFGGDSNQPQHF. Drawing the rest from reference TRBV9 and TRBJ1-5, the complete variable domain is DSGVTQTPKHLITATGQRVTLRCSPRSGDLSVYWYQQSLDQGLQFLIQYYNGEERAKGNILERFSAQQFPDLHSELNLSSLELGDSALYFCASSFGGDSNQPQHFGDGTRLSIL.